The 27 T cell receptor beta chains in this list originate from one sample, sequenced in a study of T cell responses to AZD1222 COVID-19 vaccine. TCRdb's table, derived via immunoSEQ multiplex PCR, lists solely in-frame clones and lacks some. The data contain approximately 170,000 clones, 80% to 90% of them singletons. This sample comprised peripheral blood, obtained on day 0 of AZD1222 vaccination. Source of these receptors: an adult in good health.

The gene calls are TRBV5-1 and TRBJ1-6, with D possibly matching TRBD1 (5 bases). The CDR3 loop spans 14 amino acids. V was cut by 3 bases and J by 3 bases, with 7 bases left in between. From germline, CDR1 is SGHRS and CDR2 YFSETQ. The CDR3 here is CASSWDDYNSPLHF. In nucleotides, the CDR3 is TGCGCCAGCAGCTGGGACGACTATAATTCACCCCTCCACTTT.

The rearrangement uses TRBV2 and TRBJ1-5, with D uncertain. CDR1 and CDR2 from the germline V gene are SNHLY and FYNNEI. This CDR3 has 15 amino acids. The V end lost 8 bases, the J end lost 0 bases, and 14 bases lay between the germline ends. Here the CDR3 DNA reads TGTGCCAGCGCTGATCAGATTTATAGCAATCAGCCCCAGCATTTT. Translation: CASADQIYSNQPQHF.

This chain joins TRBV19 and TRBJ2-5, with no clear D. In germline, CDR1 is LNHDA, CDR2 SQIVND (reference sequence). V was clipped by 8 bases and J by 0 bases, with 7 bases between them. The CDR3 runs to 12 residues. The CDR3 reads CASSRYQETQYF. The CDR3 DNA reads as TGTGCCAGTTCCAGGTACCAAGAGACCCAGTACTTC.

The V call is TRBV25-1, the J call TRBJ1-5; 7 bases align to TRBD1. V was clipped by 6 bases and J by 7 bases; unmatched bases: 9. CDR1 MGHDK and CDR2 SYGVNS come from the germline V gene. This CDR3 contains 14 residues. The CDR3 sequence is CASSETGVGQPQHF. CDR3 bases: TGTGCCAGCAGCGAAACAGGGGTTGGCCAGCCCCAGCATTTT.

The CDR3 loop is CASSAGYYGYTF. CDR3 bases: TGTGCCAGCAGCGCAGGGTACTATGGCTACACCTTC. The J gene is TRBJ1-2, the V gene TRBV6-5; D is perhaps TRBD1 (5 bases). Germline-derived CDR1 and CDR2 are MNHEY and SVGAGI. This CDR3 is 12 amino acids long. V was shortened by 6 bases and J by 3 bases, with 8 bases between the two germline ends.

This clone came up a few times. The chain links TRBV6-2 or TRBV6-3 to TRBJ2-7; D is unclear. V lost 5 bases and J 3 bases, leaving 2 bases between the germline ends. The CDR3 is 10 residues long. The germline CDR1 and CDR2 sequences are MNHEY and SVGEGT. The CDR3 region is CASSNYEQYF. The CDR3 DNA is TGTGCCAGCAGTAACTACGAGCAGTACTTC.

This clone appeared once. The chain uses TRBV6-6 and TRBJ1-3; possibly TRBD1 for D (5 bases). The germline V gene encodes CDR1 MNHNY and CDR2 SVGAGI (reference sequence). The CDR3 runs 14 residues. V was cut by 6 bases and J by 3 bases, with 12 bases left in between. The CDR3 coding sequence is TGTGCCAGCAGGACGCCAGGGTTTGGAAACACCATATATTTT. Translated: CASRTPGFGNTIYF.

V is TRBV27 and J is TRBJ1-6; D is ambiguous. Trimming pared 2 bases from V and 0 bases from J, leaving 5 bases between. The germline V gene encodes CDR1 MNHEY and CDR2 SMNVEV (reference sequence). The CDR3 totals 15 residues. The DNA for the CDR3 is TGTGCCAGCAGTTTACAGAGCTCCTATAATTCACCCCTCCACTTT. The encoded protein is CASSLQSSYNSPLHF.

The chain has TRBV6-5 and TRBJ1-6, with 7 bases aligning to TRBD1. The length of the CDR3 is 12 residues. V lost 5 bases and J lost 16; bases outside the gene matches: 8. In germline, CDR1 is MNHEY, CDR2 SVGAGI. CDR3: CASSRTGAHLHF. In nucleotides, the CDR3 is TGTGCCAGCAGTCGAACAGGGGCTCATCTCCACTTT.

The chain uses TRBV4-3 and TRBJ2-5; TRBD1 might be the D (6 bases). Germline CDR1 reads LGHNA; CDR2 reads YSLEER. This CDR3 region has 15 residues. V was trimmed by 0 bases and J by 5 bases, leaving 13 bases between them. The CDR3 DNA reads as TGCGCCAGCAGCCAAGAAAATCAGGGGTGGGAGACCCAGTACTTC. It yields the protein CASSQENQGWETQYF.

The chain carries TRBV9 and TRBJ2-3, with 10 nucleotides matching TRBD2. Unmatched junction bases numbered 4, after V lost 3 bases and J lost 0 bases. Germline V gene sequence: CDR1 SGDLS, CDR2 YYNGEE. The CDR3 totals 16 residues. The CDR3 DNA reads TGTGCCAGCAGCGGCAAGCGGGGGGGGAGCACAGATACGCAGTATTTT. This codes for CASSGKRGGSTDTQYF.

The rearrangement joins TRBV9 to TRBJ2-3, with D perhaps TRBD1 or TRBD2 (5 bases each). Trimming removed 0 bases at V and 3 bases at J, with 17 bases between. The length of the CDR3 is 17 residues. Germline assignment: CDR1 SGDLS and CDR2 YYNGEE. For the CDR3, the DNA is TGTGCCAGCAGCGTAGCCTCCGGGGCGGCACAAACAGATACGCAGTATTTT. Translation: CASSVASGAAQTDTQYF.

This sequence joins TRBV18 and TRBJ2-5, with D tentatively TRBD2 (5 bases). The CDR3 totals 13 residues. Germline CDR1 reads KGHSH; CDR2 reads LQKENI. V lost 1 base to trimming and J lost 5 bases, with 8 bases between them. The CDR3 bases are TGTGCCAGCTCACCACAGAGGGCGGAGACCCAGTACTTC. It encodes CASSPQRAETQYF.

This clone is a singleton in its sample. The CDR3 here is CASSRTGSNQPQHF. The CDR3, as DNA: TGTGCCAGCAGCCGGACGGGGAGCAATCAGCCCCAGCATTTT. The chain joins TRBV11-2 to TRBJ1-5; D gene ambiguous. This CDR3 comprises 14 residues. CDR1 and CDR2 from the germline V gene are SGHAT and FQNNGV. The V end lost 5 bases, the J end lost 1 base, and 9 bases lay between the germline ends.

This chain joins TRBV11-2 and TRBJ2-7; D is unresolved. The CDR3 has 13 amino acids. Trimming removed 6 bases at V and 3 bases at J, with 12 bases between. The V gene's germline CDR1 is SGHAT and CDR2 FQNNGV. The CDR3 region is CASRPSQFYEQYF. The CDR3 coding sequence is TGTGCCAGCAGACCCTCCCAGTTCTACGAGCAGTACTTC.

This sequence joins TRBV19 and TRBJ1-1, with no clear D. The germline V gene has CDR1 LNHDA and CDR2 SQIVND (reference sequence). The CDR3 is 14 amino acids. V lost 4 bases and J 3 bases, leaving 12 bases between the germline ends. The CDR3 sequence: CASSKRSGDTEAFF. Written as DNA, the CDR3 is TGTGCCAGTAGTAAAAGATCTGGGGACACTGAAGCTTTCTTT.

The chain carries TRBV27 and TRBJ2-1; D is unclear. V lost 5 bases and J lost 6, with 23 bases in between. The CDR3 is 17 amino acids. Germline loops: CDR1 MNHEY, CDR2 SMNVEV (reference sequence). The CDR3 DNA reads TGTGCCAGCAGTCCGAACTCCCCCCTTCCCCTCTCCAATGAGCAGTTCTTC. This codes for CASSPNSPLPLSNEQFF.

This chain links TRBV4-2 with TRBJ1-1; D call uncertain. V gave up 2 bases and J gave up 1 base, with 17 bases separating them. CDR1 is LGHNA, CDR2 YNFKEQ, per germline. The CDR3 has 17 residues. CDR3 sequence: CASSQHSFLGRNTEAFF. The CDR3 nucleotides read TGTGCCAGCAGCCAACATTCCTTTCTGGGAAGGAACACTGAAGCTTTCTTT.

J is TRBJ1-5 and V is TRBV5-1, with 8 bases that match TRBD1. V dropped 0 bases and J dropped 5; count of bases not matched to a gene: 10. Germline loops: CDR1 SGHRS, CDR2 YFSETQ. The CDR3 sequence is 17 residues long. Here the CDR3 reads CASSLGQGMGTDQPQHF. In DNA form, the CDR3 reads TGCGCCAGCAGCTTGGGACAGGGGATGGGGACCGATCAGCCCCAGCATTTT.

This clone appeared a single time. V gene TRBV25-1 combines with J gene TRBJ2-5; the D is unclear. Germline values: CDR1 MGHDK, CDR2 SYGVNS. CDR3 length: 16 residues. Trimming stripped 1 base from V and 3 bases from J, with 15 bases between. This CDR3 reads CASSEFDGWAKETQYF. CDR3 bases: TGTGCCAGCAGTGAATTTGACGGGTGGGCGAAAGAGACCCAGTACTTC.

This rearrangement joins TRBV4-3 to TRBJ1-3; TRBD1 is a possible D gene (5 bases). The germline V gene has CDR1 LGHNA and CDR2 YSLEER. There are 16 residues in the CDR3. Deletions cut 0 bases from V and 2 bases from J, with 11 bases between. CDR3 region: CASSQDVRGTGNTIYF. The CDR3 coding sequence is TGCGCCAGCAGCCAAGATGTGAGGGGAACTGGAAACACCATATATTTT.

In DNA, the CDR3 is TGTGCCAGCAGTTACATGGGGGGTGCGACCCAGTACTTC. This sequence encodes CASSYMGGATQYF. The chain carries TRBV6-2 or TRBV6-3 and TRBJ2-5; a possible D gene is TRBD2 (6 bases). V was cut by 2 bases and J by 7 bases, with 11 bases left in between. Germline CDR1 MNHEY, CDR2 SVGEGT. The CDR3 runs to 13 residues.

This chain uses TRBV9 with TRBJ2-1, with 12 positions matching TRBD2. The CDR3 sequence is 17 residues long. Trimming cost V 4 bases and J 3 bases; bases outside gene matches: 8. CDR1 is SGDLS and CDR2 is YYNGEE in the germline V gene. The CDR3 nucleotides read TGTGCCAGCAGCACACCACTGACTAGCGGGGGCTACAATGAGCAGTTCTTC. Its translation: CASSTPLTSGGYNEQFF.

The J gene is TRBJ1-5, the V gene TRBV19; TRBD1 matches at 7 bases. This CDR3 is 16 amino acids long. V lost 7 bases and J lost 6; bases outside the gene matches: 15. From germline, CDR1 is LNHDA and CDR2 SQIVND (reference sequence). CDR3 sequence reads: CASIDLRQGEFQPQHF. In DNA, the CDR3 is TGTGCCAGTATAGACCTCCGACAGGGCGAGTTTCAGCCCCAGCATTTT.

This clone was recorded once. This chain links TRBV4-2 with TRBJ2-3; no clear D gene. The length of the CDR3 is 17 residues. The ends were cut back, 0 bases at V and 3 bases at J, with 16 bases in the middle. CDR1 and CDR2 from the germline V gene are LGHNA and YNFKEQ. CDR3 region: CASSQDALRSPTDTQYF. The CDR3, as DNA: TGTGCCAGCAGCCAAGATGCTCTTCGCAGTCCAACAGATACGCAGTATTTT.

J is TRBJ1-6 and V is TRBV4-3; D is undetermined. The V end lost 4 bases, the J end lost 6 bases, and 7 bases lay between the germline ends. This CDR3 is built from 13 residues. Germline V gene sequence: CDR1 LGHNA, CDR2 YSLEER. CDR3 nucleotide sequence: TGCGCCAGCAGCCCCGGTGCTAATTCACCCCTCCACTTT. Its protein is CASSPGANSPLHF.

The chain joins TRBV9 to TRBJ2-7; 8 bases fit TRBD2. Germline CDR1 reads SGDLS; CDR2 reads YYNGEE. The CDR3 runs 18 residues. J gave up 0 bases and V 3 bases, and 14 bases lay outside the gene matches. CDR3 protein: CASSALTIGTSISYEQYF. The CDR3 DNA follows: TGTGCCAGCAGCGCCCTTACAATCGGGACTAGTATCTCCTACGAGCAGTACTTC.